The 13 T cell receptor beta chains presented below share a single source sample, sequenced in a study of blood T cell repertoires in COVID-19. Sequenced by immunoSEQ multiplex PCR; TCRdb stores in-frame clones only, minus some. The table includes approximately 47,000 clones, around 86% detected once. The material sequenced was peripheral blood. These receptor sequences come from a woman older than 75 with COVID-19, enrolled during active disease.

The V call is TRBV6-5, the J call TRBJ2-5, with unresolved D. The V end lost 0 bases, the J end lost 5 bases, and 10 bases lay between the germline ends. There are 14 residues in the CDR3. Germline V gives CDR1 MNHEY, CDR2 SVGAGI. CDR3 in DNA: TGTGCCAGCAGTTACTCCAGGTTCACGGAGACCCAGTACTTC. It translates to CASSYSRFTETQYF.

DNA for the CDR3: TGTGCCAGCTCACCCTACGAGATGAACTATGGCTACACCTTC. Amino acid sequence: CASSPYEMNYGYTF. The V and J genes are TRBV18 and TRBJ1-2, with unresolved D. This CDR3 has 14 amino acids. Per the germline V gene, CDR1 is KGHSH and CDR2 is LQKENI. The ends were cut back, 3 bases at V and 2 bases at J, with 10 bases in the middle.

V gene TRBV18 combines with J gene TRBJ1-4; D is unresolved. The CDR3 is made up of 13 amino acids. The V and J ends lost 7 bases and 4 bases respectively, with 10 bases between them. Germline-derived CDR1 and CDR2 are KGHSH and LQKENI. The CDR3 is CASLQTLNEKLFF. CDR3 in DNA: TGTGCCAGCTTACAGACGCTTAATGAAAAACTGTTTTTT.

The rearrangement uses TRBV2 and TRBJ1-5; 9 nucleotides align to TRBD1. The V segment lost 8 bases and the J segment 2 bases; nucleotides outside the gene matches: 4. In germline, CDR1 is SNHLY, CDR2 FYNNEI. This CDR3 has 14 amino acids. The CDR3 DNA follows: TGTGCCAGCCAAGGGGACAGGGGCAATCAGCCCCAGCATTTT. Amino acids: CASQGDRGNQPQHF.

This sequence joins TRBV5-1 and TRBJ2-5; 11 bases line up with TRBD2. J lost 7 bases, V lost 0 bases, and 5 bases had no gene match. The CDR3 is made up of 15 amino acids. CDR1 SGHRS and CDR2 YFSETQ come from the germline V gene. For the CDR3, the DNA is TGCGCCAGCAGCTTGGCGACTAGCGGGGATGGGACCCAGTACTTC. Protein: CASSLATSGDGTQYF.

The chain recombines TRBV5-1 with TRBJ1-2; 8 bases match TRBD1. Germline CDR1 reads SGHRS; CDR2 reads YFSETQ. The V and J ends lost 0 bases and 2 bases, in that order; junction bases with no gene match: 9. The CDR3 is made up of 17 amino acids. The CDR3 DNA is TGCGCCAGCAGCTTGGCCCGGACAGGGATATTGAACTATGGCTACACCTTC. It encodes CASSLARTGILNYGYTF.

CDR3 residues: CASSQGLAETQYF. The CDR3 DNA follows: TGTGCCAGCAGCCAAGGTCTAGCAGAGACCCAGTACTTC. The chain joins TRBV14 to TRBJ2-5; D perhaps matches TRBD2 (5 bases). Per germline, CDR1 SGHDN and CDR2 FVKESK. Trimming took off 1 base at V and 4 bases at J, with 7 bases between the two ends. This CDR3 region has 13 residues.

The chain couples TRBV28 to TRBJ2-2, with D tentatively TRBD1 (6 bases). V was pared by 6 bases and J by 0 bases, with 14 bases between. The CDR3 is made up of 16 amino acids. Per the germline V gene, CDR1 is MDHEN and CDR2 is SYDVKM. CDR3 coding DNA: TGTGCCAGCAGCCCCAGGGGACGGGCGAACACCGGGGAGCTGTTTTTT. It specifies CASSPRGRANTGELFF. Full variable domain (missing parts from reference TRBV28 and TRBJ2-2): DVKVTQSSRYLVKRTGEKVFLECVQDMDHENMFWYRQDPGLGLRLIYFSYDVKMKEKGDIPEGYSVSREKKERFSLILESASTNQTSMYLCASSPRGRANTGELFFGEGSRLTVL.

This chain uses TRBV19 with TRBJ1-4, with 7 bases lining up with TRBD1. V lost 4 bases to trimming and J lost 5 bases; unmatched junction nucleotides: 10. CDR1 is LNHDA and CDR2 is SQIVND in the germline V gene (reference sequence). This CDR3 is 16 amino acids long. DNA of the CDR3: TGTGCCAGTAGTAAACTACAGGGGTCCATGAATGAAAAACTGTTTTTT. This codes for CASSKLQGSMNEKLFF.

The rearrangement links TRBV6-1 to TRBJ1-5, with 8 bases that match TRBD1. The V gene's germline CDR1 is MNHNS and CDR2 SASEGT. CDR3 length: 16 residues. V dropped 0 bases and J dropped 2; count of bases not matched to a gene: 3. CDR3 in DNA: TGTGCCAGCAGTGAAGCGTGGGGACAGGGCAATCAGCCCCAGCATTTT. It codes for CASSEAWGQGNQPQHF.

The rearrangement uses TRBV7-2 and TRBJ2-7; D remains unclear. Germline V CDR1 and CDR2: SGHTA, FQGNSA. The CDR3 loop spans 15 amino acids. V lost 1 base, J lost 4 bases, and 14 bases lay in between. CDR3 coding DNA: TGTGCCAGCAGCTTAGGTAGTAGCTCAAGATACGAGCAGTACTTC. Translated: CASSLGSSSRYEQYF. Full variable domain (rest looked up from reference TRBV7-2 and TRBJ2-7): GAGVSQSPSNKVTEKGKDVELRCDPISGHTALYWYRQSLGQGLEFLIYFQGNSAPDKSGLPSDRFSAERTGGSVSTLTIQRTQQEDSAVYLCASSLGSSSRYEQYFGPGTRLTVT.

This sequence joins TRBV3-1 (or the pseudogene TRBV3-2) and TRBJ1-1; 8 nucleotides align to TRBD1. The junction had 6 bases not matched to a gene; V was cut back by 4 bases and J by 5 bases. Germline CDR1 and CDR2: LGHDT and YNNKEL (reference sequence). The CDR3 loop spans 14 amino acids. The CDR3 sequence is CASSLRGQRTEAFF. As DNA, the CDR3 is TGTGCCAGCAGCCTCAGGGGGCAAAGGACTGAAGCTTTCTTT.

CDR3 bases: TGTGCCAGCAACCTCGGGGGAACTGGAAACACCATATATTTT. Amino acid sequence: CASNLGGTGNTIYF. This chain uses TRBV28 with TRBJ1-3; D might be TRBD1 (5 bases). CDR1 and CDR2 (germline): MDHEN, SYDVKM. V lost 7 bases, J lost 2 bases, and 12 bases lay in between. The CDR3 sequence is 14 residues long.